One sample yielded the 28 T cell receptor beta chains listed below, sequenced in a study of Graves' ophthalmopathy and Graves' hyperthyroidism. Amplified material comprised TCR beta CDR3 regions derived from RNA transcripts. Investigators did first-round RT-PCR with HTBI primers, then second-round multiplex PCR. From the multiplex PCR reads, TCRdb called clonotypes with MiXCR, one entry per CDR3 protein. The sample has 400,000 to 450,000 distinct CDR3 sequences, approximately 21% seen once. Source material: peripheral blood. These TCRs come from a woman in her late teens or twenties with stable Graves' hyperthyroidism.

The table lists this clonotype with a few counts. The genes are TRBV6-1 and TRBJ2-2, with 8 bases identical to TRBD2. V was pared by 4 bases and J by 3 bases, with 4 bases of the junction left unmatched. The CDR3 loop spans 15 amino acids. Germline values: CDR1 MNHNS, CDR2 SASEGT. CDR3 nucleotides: TGTGCCAGCAGTGGGGCAGCGGGAGACACCGGGGAGCTGTTTTTT. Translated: CASSGAAGDTGELFF.

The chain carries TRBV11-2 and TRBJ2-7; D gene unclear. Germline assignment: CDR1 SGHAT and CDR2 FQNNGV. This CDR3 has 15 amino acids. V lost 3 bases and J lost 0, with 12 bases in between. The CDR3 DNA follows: TGTGCCAGCAGCTTTGGGGATTCGAGCTCCTACGAGCAGTACTTC. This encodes CASSFGDSSSYEQYF.

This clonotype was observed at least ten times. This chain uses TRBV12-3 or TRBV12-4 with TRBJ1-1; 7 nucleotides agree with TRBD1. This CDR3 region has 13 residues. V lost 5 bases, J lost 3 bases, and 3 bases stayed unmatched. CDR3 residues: CASSRQGYTEAFF. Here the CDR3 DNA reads TGTGCCAGCAGTCGACAGGGTTACACTGAAGCTTTCTTT.

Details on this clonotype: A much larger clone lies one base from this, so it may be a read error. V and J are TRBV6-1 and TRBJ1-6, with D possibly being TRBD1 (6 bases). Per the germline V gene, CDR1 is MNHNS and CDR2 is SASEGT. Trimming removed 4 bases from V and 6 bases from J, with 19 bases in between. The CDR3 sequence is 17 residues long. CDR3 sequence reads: CASSARTAGVRNSPLHF. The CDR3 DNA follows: TGTGCCAGCAGTGCCCGGACAGCTGGGGTGCGTAATTCACCCCTCCACTTT.

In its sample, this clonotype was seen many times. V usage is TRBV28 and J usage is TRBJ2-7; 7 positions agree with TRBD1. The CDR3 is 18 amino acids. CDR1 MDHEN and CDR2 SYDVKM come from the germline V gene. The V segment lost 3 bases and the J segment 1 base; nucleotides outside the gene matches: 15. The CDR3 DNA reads TGTGCCAGCAGTTTCCCCCATCTCGACAGGGCAGGATCCTACGAGCAGTACTTC. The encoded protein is CASSFPHLDRAGSYEQYF.

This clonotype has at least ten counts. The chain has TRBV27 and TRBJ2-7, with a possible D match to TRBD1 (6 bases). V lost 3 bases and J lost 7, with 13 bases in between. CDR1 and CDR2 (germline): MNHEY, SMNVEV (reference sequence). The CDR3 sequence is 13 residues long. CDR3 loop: CASSFDRTQEQYF. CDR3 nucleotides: TGTGCCAGCAGTTTCGACAGGACGCAAGAGCAGTACTTC.

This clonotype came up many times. CDR3 loop: CATSSDRGLMNTEAFF. DNA for the CDR3: TGTGCCACCAGCAGTGACAGGGGGCTGATGAACACTGAAGCTTTCTTT. The V gene is TRBV15, the J gene TRBJ1-1, with 10 bases matching TRBD1. Germline CDR1 and CDR2: LNHNV and YYDKDF (reference sequence). V lost 3 bases and J lost 0; bases outside the gene matches: 4. The CDR3 sequence is 16 residues long.

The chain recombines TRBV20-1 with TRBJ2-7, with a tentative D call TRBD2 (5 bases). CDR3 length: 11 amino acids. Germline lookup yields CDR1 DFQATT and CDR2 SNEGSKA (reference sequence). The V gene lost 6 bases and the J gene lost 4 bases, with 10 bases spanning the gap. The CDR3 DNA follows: TGCAGTGCCGCCGAGCGGTACGAGCAGTACTTC. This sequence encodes CSAAERYEQYF.

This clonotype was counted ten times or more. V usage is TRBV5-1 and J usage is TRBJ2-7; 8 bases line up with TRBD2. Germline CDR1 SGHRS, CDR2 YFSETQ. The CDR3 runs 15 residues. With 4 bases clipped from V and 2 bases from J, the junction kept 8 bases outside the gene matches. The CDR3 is CASSPAAGDTYEQYF. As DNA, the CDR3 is TGCGCCAGCAGCCCGGCAGCGGGAGATACCTACGAGCAGTACTTC.

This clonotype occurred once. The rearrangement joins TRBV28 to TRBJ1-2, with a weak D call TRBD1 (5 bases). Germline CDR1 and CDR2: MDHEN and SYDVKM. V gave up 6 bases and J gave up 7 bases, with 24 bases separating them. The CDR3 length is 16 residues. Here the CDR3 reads CASRPGLLRKRGGYTF. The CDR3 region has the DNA TGTGCCAGCAGGCCGGGACTTCTTCGTAAACGGGGTGGCTACACCTTC.

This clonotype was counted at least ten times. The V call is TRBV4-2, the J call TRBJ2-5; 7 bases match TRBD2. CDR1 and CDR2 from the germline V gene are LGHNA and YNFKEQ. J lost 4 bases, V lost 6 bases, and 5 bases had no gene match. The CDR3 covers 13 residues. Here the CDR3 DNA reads TGTGCCAGCAGGAACACGGGGGGAGAGACCCAGTACTTC. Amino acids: CASRNTGGETQYF.

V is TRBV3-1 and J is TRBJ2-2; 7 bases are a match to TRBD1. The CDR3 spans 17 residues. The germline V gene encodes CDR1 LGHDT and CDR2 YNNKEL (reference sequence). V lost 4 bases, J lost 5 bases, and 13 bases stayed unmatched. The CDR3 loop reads CASSPSDRQGVTGELFF. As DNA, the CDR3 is TGTGCCAGCAGCCCATCCGACCGCCAGGGGGTAACCGGGGAGCTGTTTTTT.

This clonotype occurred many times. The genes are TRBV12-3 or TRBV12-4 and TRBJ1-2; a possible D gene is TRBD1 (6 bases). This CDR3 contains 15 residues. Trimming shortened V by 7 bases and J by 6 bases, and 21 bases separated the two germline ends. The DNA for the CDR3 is TGTGCCAGCACCTCCCGTAGTGGACAGCCTCATGGCTACACCTTC. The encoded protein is CASTSRSGQPHGYTF.

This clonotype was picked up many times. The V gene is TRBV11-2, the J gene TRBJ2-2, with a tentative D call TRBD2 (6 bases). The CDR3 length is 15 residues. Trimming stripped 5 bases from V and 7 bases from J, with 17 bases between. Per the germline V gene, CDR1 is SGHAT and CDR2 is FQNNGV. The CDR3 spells CASSPMPGVVGELFF. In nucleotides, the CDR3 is TGTGCCAGCAGCCCCATGCCGGGGGTGGTCGGGGAGCTGTTTTTT.

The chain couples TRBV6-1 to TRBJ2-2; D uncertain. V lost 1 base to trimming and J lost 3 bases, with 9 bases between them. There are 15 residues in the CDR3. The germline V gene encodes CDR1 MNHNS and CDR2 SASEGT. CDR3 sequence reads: CASSEGRDHTGELFF. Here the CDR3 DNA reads TGTGCCAGCAGTGAAGGGAGAGACCACACCGGGGAGCTGTTTTTT.

This chain's CDR3 is CASSLLAGSTDTQYF. For the CDR3, the DNA is TGTGCCAGCAGTCTTTTAGCGGGGAGCACAGATACGCAGTATTTT. The chain recombines TRBV12-3 or TRBV12-4 with TRBJ2-3, with 8 nucleotides matching TRBD2. J gave up 0 bases and V 5 bases, and 4 bases lay outside the gene matches. The CDR3 consists of 15 residues.

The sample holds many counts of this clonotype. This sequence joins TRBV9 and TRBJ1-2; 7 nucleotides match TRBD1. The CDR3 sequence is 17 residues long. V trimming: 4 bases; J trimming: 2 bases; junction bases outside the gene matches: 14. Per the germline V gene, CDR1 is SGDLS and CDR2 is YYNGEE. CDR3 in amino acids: CASSIRDSSLLNYGYTF. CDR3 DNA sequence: TGTGCCAGCAGCATCCGGGACAGCAGCTTATTAAACTATGGCTACACCTTC.

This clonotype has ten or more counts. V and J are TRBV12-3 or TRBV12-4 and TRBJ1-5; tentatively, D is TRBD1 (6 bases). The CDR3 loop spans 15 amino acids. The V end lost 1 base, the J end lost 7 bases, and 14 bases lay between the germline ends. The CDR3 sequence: CASSLVMGAGQPQHF. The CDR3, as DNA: TGTGCCAGCAGTTTAGTAATGGGGGCAGGACAGCCCCAGCATTTT.

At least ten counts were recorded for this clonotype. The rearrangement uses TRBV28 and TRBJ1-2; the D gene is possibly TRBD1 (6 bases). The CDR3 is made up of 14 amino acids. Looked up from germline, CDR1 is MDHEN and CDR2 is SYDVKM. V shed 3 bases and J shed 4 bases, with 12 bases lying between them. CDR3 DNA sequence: TGTGCCAGCAGTTTGCAGCGGGGGGCCTATGGCTACACCTTC. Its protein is CASSLQRGAYGYTF.

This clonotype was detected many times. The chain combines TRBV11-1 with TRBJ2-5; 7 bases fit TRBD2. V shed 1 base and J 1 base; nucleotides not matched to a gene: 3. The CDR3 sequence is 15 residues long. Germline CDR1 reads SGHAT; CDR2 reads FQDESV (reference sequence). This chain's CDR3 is CASSLVSGSQETQYF. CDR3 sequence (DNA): TGTGCCAGCAGCTTAGTTAGCGGGTCCCAAGAGACCCAGTACTTC.

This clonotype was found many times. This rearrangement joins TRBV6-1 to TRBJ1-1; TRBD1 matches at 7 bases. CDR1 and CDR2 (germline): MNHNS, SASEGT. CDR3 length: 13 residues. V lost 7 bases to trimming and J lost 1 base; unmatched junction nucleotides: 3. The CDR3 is CASTDRENTEAFF. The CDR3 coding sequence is TGTGCCAGCACCGACAGGGAGAACACTGAAGCTTTCTTT.

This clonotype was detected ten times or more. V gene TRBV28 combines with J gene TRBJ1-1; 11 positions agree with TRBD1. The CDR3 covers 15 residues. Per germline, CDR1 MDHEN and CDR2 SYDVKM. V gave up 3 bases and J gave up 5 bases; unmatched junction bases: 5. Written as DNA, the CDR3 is TGTGCCAGCAGTTTGATGGACAGGGGGCTAACTGAAGCTTTCTTT. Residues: CASSLMDRGLTEAFF.

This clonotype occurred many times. The CDR3 here is CASSVGQGAGNSPLHF. CDR3 nucleotides: TGTGCCAGCAGTGTTGGACAGGGGGCGGGAAATTCACCCCTCCACTTT. J is TRBJ1-6 and V is TRBV27; 11 bases match TRBD1. The CDR3 loop spans 16 amino acids. Trimming at V came to 5 bases and at J to 7 bases, leaving 7 bases not matched to a gene. Germline values: CDR1 MNHEY, CDR2 SMNVEV (reference sequence).

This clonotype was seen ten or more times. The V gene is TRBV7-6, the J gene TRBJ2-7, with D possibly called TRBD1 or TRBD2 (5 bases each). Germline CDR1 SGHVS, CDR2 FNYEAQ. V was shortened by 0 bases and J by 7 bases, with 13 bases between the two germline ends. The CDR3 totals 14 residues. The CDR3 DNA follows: TGTGCCAGCAGCTTAGCTGGGACCCATCGGGAGCAGTACTTC. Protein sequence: CASSLAGTHREQYF.

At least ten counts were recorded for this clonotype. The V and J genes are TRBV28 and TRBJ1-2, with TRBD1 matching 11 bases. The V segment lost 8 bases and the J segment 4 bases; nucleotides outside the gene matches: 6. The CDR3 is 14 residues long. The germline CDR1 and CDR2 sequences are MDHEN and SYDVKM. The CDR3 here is CASAWDRGIYGYTF. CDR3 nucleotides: TGTGCCAGCGCTTGGGACAGGGGGATCTATGGCTACACCTTC.

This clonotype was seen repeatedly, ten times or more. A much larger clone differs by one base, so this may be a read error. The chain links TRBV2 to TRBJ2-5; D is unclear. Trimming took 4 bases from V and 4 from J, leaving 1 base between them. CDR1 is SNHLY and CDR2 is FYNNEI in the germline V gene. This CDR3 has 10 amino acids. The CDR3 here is CASSVETQYF. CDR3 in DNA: TGTGCCAGCAGTGTAGAGACCCAGTACTTC.

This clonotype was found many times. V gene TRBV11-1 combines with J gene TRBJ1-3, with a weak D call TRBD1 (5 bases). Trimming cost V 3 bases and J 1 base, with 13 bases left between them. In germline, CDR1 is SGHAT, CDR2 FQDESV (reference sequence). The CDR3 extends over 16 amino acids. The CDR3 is CASSLWGRMSGNTIYF. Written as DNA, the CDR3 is TGTGCCAGCAGCTTGTGGGGGAGGATGTCTGGAAACACCATATATTTT. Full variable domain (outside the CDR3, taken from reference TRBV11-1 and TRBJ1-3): EAEVAQSPRYKITEKSQAVAFWCDPISGHATLYWYRQILGQGPELLVQFQDESVVDDSQLPKDRFSAERLKGVDSTLKIQPAELGDSAMYLCASSLWGRMSGNTIYFGEGSWLTVV.

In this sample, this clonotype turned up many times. The chain's CDR3 is CASSDTRERYDEQYF. CDR3 nucleotide sequence: TGTGCCAGCAGTGATACGAGGGAGCGGTATGACGAGCAGTACTTC. The V and J genes are TRBV25-1 and TRBJ2-7; perhaps TRBD2 as D (5 bases). V was cut by 3 bases and J by 5 bases, with 17 bases left in between. This CDR3 spans 15 amino acids. Germline CDR1 and CDR2: MGHDK and SYGVNS.